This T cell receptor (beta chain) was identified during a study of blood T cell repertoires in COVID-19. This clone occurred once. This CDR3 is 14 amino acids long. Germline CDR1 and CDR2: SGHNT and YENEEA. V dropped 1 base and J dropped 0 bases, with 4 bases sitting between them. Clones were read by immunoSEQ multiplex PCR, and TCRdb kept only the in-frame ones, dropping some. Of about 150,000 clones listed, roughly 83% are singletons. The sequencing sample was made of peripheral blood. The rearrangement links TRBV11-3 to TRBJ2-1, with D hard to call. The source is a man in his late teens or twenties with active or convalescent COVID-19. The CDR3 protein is CASSLGGSYNEQFF. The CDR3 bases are TGTGCCAGCAGCTTAGGCGGCTCCTACAATGAGCAGTTCTTC.